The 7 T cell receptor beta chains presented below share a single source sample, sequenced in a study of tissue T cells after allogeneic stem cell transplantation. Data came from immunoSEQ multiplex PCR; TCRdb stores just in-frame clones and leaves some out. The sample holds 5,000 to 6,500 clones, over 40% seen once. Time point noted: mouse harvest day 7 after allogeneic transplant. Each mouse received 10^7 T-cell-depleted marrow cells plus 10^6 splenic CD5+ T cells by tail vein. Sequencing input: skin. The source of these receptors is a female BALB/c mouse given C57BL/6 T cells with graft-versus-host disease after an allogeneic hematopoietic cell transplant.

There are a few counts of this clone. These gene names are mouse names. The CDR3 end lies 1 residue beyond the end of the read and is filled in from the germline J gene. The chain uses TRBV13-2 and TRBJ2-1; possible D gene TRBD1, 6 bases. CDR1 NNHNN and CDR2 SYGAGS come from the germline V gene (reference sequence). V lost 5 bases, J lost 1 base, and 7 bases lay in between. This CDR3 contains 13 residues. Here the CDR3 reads CASGDRNYAEQFF. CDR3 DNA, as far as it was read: TGTGCCAGCGGGGACAGAAACTATGCTGAGCAGTTC.

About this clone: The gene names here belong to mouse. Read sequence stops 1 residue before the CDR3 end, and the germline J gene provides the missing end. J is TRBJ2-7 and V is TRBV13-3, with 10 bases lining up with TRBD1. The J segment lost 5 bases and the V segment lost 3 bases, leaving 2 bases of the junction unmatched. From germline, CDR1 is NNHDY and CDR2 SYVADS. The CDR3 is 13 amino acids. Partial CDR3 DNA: TGTGCCAGCAGTGGGGGACAGGGGAATGAACAGTAC. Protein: CASSGGQGNEQY. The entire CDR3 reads CASSGGQGNEQYF.

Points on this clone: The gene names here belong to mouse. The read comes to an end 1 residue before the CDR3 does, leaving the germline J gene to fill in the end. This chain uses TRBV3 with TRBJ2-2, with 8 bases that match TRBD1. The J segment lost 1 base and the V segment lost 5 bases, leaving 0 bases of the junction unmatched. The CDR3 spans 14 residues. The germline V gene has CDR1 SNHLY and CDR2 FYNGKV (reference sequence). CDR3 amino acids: CASSDRGNTGQLYF. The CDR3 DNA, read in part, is TGTGCCAGCAGCGACAGGGGAAACACCGGGCAGCTCTAC.

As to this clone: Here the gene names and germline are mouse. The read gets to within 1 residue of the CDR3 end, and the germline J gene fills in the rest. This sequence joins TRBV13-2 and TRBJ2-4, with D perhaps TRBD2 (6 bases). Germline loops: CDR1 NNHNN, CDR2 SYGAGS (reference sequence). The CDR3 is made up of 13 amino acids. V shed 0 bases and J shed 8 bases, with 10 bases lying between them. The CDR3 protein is CASGDGLEGTLYF. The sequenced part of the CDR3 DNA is TGTGCCAGCGGTGATGGACTGGAGGGCACCTTGTAC.

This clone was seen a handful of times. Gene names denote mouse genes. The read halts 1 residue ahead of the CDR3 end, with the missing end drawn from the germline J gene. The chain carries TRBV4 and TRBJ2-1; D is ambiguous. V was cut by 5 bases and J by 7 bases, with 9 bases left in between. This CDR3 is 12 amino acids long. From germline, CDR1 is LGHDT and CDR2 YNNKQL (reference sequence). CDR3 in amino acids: CASSPLRAEQFF. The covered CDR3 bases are TGTGCCAGCAGCCCCTTAAGAGCTGAGCAGTTC.

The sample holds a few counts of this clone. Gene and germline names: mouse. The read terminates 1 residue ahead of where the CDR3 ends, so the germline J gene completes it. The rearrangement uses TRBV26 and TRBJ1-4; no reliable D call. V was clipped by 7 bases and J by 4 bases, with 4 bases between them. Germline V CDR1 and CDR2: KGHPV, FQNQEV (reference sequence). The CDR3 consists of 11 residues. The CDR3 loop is CASTYNERLFF. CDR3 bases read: TGTGCCAGCACCTACAACGAAAGATTATTT.

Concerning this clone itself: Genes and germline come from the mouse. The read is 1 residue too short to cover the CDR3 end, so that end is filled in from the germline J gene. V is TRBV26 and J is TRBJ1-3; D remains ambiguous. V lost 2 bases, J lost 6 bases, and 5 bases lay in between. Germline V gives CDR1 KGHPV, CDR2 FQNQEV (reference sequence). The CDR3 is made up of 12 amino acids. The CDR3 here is CASSLAENTLYF. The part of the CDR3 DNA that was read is TGTGCCAGCAGTCTGGCAGAAAATACGCTCTAT.